This entry features one TCR beta chain sequence. Treatment denoted: about 20 received Ad26.COV2.S at low or high dose, single or two shots; several received placebo; per-sample allocation not given. Collection of samples fell on day 63 after the first vaccine or placebo injection. This CDR3 is 14 amino acids long. CDR1 SNHLY and CDR2 FYNNEI come from the germline V gene. V lost 10 bases to trimming and J lost 0 bases, with 13 bases between them. This entry belongs to a study of Ad26.COV2.S vaccination and SARS-CoV-2 variants. Study-wide context: A COV1001 Ad26.COV2.S trial-arm participant provided the sample. Participants got Ad26.COV2.S intramuscularly, once or twice 56 days apart.

Produced via immunoSEQ multiplex PCR; TCRdb's table is partial and in-frame only. This table has about 400,000 clones, more than 85% appearing once. Here the sequenced sample was peripheral blood, taken in a trial of Ad26.COV2.S vaccine versus placebo. The receptor was derived from a person aged 18 to 59 who received the Ad26.COV2.S COVID-19 vaccine or a placebo. The chain employs TRBV2 and TRBJ2-1; D call uncertain. The CDR3 nucleotides are TGTGCCACCCAGGACCTCTCCTCCTACAATGAGCAGTTCTTC. Amino acids: CATQDLSSYNEQFF.